Listed here are 12 T cell receptor beta chains from one sample, sequenced in a study of shared clonotypes between healthy human individuals. Clones were read by immunoSEQ multiplex PCR, and TCRdb kept only the in-frame ones, dropping some. Among 2 million to 2.5 million clones listed, approximately 95% were seen once. Sequencing input: naive CD4+ T cells sorted from blood. Subset given: CD45RA+ positively selected. Receptor source: a man aged 18 to 30 in good health.

This chain links TRBV5-6 with TRBJ1-2; D remains ambiguous. Germline CDR1 and CDR2: SGHDT and YYEEEE. The CDR3 is made up of 12 amino acids. V was pared by 3 bases and J by 4 bases, with 7 bases between. The CDR3, as DNA: TGTGCCAGCAGCTCTGCAGGCTATGGCTACACCTTC. Protein: CASSSAGYGYTF.

This clone was found once. In DNA, the CDR3 is TGTGCCAGCAGTGAGGGCTGGACAGCCAATGAAAAACTGTTTTTT. This translates into CASSEGWTANEKLFF. This chain uses TRBV2 with TRBJ1-4; D may be TRBD1 (6 bases). V was trimmed by 3 bases and J by 5 bases, leaving 13 bases between them. The length of the CDR3 is 15 residues. CDR1 is SNHLY and CDR2 is FYNNEI in the germline V gene.

The chain is built from TRBV10-3 and TRBJ2-5; 9 nucleotides align to TRBD2. J gave up 0 bases and V 4 bases, and 3 bases lay outside the gene matches. The germline CDR1 and CDR2 sequences are ENHRY and SYGVKD. CDR3 size: 15 residues. In nucleotides, the CDR3 is TGTGCCATCAGTGGTAGCGGGAGAAACCAAGAGACCCAGTACTTC. Its protein product is CAISGSGRNQETQYF.

This chain joins TRBV5-4 and TRBJ2-7; 8 bases fit TRBD1. CDR3 length: 15 residues. The junction had 14 bases not matched to a gene; V was cut back by 5 bases and J by 7 bases. Germline V gives CDR1 SGHNT, CDR2 YYREEE (reference sequence). In nucleotides, the CDR3 is TGTGCCAGCAGACTTACCCCGGGACAGGAACAAGAGCAGTACTTC. It is translated as CASRLTPGQEQEQYF.

V gene TRBV19 combines with J gene TRBJ1-4; no clear D. Germline loops: CDR1 LNHDA, CDR2 SQIVND (reference sequence). The CDR3 has 15 amino acids. V was pared by 5 bases and J by 0 bases, with 10 bases between. The CDR3, as DNA: TGTGCCAGTAGTTCGGTCTGGGCAACTAATGAAAAACTGTTTTTT. Protein: CASSSVWATNEKLFF.

DNA for the CDR3: TGTGCCTGGAGTCAACAGGGGCGGGAGACCCAGTACTTC. Protein sequence: CAWSQQGRETQYF. V usage is TRBV30 and J usage is TRBJ2-5, with 7 bases fitting TRBD1. Germline CDR1 is GTSNPN and CDR2 is SVGIG (reference sequence). This CDR3 is built from 13 residues. V lost 2 bases to trimming and J lost 5 bases; unmatched junction nucleotides: 5.

The rearrangement joins TRBV5-6 to TRBJ2-5; D is possibly TRBD1 (6 bases). Germline CDR1 SGHDT, CDR2 YYEEEE. The CDR3 has 14 residues. With 2 bases removed from V and 4 bases from J, the gap between germline ends came to 12 bases. DNA of the CDR3: TGTGCCAGCAGCTTACTGGGGGCTCTAGAGACCCAGTACTTC. It translates to CASSLLGALETQYF.

The rearrangement uses TRBV10-3 and TRBJ2-1, with 11 bases matching TRBD2. The CDR3 has 15 amino acids. Germline V CDR1 and CDR2: ENHRY, SYGVKD. V was pared by 2 bases and J by 6 bases, with 3 bases of the junction left unmatched. CDR3 sequence (DNA): TGTGCCATCAGTGAGATAGCGGGAGGGGTCAATGAGCAGTTCTTC. Amino acids: CAISEIAGGVNEQFF.

The V and J genes are TRBV30 and TRBJ2-5; 12 bases line up with TRBD2. Trimming at V came to 0 bases and at J to 4 bases, leaving 9 bases not matched to a gene. The CDR3 contains 17 residues. The germline V gene has CDR1 GTSNPN and CDR2 SVGIG (reference sequence). The DNA for the CDR3 is TGTGCCTGGAGTGTACAGGCTAGCGGGAGGGCCGTAGAGACCCAGTACTTC. This encodes CAWSVQASGRAVETQYF.

The CDR3 protein is CAFQPNTGELFF. The CDR3 region has the DNA TGTGCCTTCCAACCGAACACCGGGGAGCTGTTTTTT. The V gene is TRBV30, the J gene TRBJ2-2; D is unresolved. There are 12 residues in the CDR3. Germline-derived CDR1 and CDR2 are GTSNPN and SVGIG (reference sequence). The germline V and J ends were trimmed by 7 bases and 0 bases, with 6 bases remaining between them. The variable domain in full, completed from reference TRBV30 and TRBJ2-2, reads SQTIHQWPATLVQPVGSPLSLECTVEGTSNPNLYWYRQAAGRGLQLLFYSVGIGQISSEVPQNLSASRPQDRQFILSSKKLLLSDSGFYLCAFQPNTGELFFGEGSRLTVL.

Concerning this clone: This same CDR3 is encoded by further DNA sequences in the sample. The CDR3 DNA follows: TGTGCCAGCGGGCAGGGAGCCTCCTACGAGCAGTACTTC. Its protein product is CASGQGASYEQYF. This chain connects TRBV6-5 to TRBJ2-7; either TRBD1 or TRBD2 may fit D (5 bases each). The V and J ends lost 8 bases and 0 bases respectively, with 11 bases between them. Germline V CDR1 and CDR2: MNHEY, SVGAGI. The CDR3 has 13 amino acids.

The V and J genes are TRBV7-9 and TRBJ2-2; tentatively, D is TRBD1 or TRBD2 (6 bases each). CDR1 and CDR2 (germline): SEHNR, FQNEAQ (reference sequence). Trimming pared 5 bases from V and 4 bases from J, leaving 23 bases between. CDR3 length: 18 amino acids. The CDR3 nucleotides are TGTGCCAGCAGCCAAAAAGCATGGGGGGCTGGAGGCACCGGGGAGCTGTTTTTT. The encoded protein is CASSQKAWGAGGTGELFF.